The table lists the clone carrying this TCR beta chain with many counts. The antigen remains unidentified. The data stem from a study of T cells in Graves' hyperthyroidism and ophthalmopathy. Findings and caveats of the study: With a median lead of approximately 6.4 months before onset, the model predicted ophthalmopathy. In blood, most of the thyroid clonotypes expanded above 0.001 were also present.

Amplification yielded TCR beta CDR3 regions, with RNA transcripts as the source. When the TCR CDR3 underwent first-round RT-PCR, the HTBI primer set was used. In TCRdb, the multiplex PCR reads were re-called with MiXCR into one record per CDR3 protein. Of approximately 430,000 distinct CDR3 sequences in the sample, 15% to 18% were seen once. CDR1 and CDR2 (germline): KGHSH, LQKENI. V lost 2 bases and J 3 bases, leaving 1 base between the germline ends. The CDR3 length is 11 residues. Recently diagnosed hyperthyroidism of less than 2 months' duration affected patients aged 18 to 65. This clonotype was sampled from a woman younger than 35 with Graves' hyperthyroidism. The sample was blood. The gene calls are TRBV18 and TRBJ1-1; D remains unclear. CDR3 DNA sequence: TGTGCCAGCTCACCATACACTGAAGCTTTCTTT. Translating it yields CASSPYTEAFF.